A single sample gave rise to the 30 T cell receptor beta chains below, sequenced in a study of blood T cells in healthy people across ages. Together with a sample-barcoded 5' primer, a J-beta primer mix was included in a second PCR lasting about 7 to 11 cycles. TCRdb processed the 5' RACE reads anew with MiXCR; each CDR3 protein has one entry. Found here are fewer than 750,000 distinct CDR3 sequences, roughly half of them singletons; the top ten hold approximately 12%. The sample was blood. All receptors come from a woman aged 80 or older in good health.

V and J are TRBV5-1 and TRBJ2-5; a weak D match, TRBD1 (6 bases). The length of the CDR3 is 15 residues. CDR1 is SGHRS, CDR2 YFSETQ, per germline. V gave up 3 bases and J gave up 3 bases, with 15 bases separating them. CDR3 region: CASSYAGTTKETQYF. CDR3 nucleotides: TGCGCCAGCAGCTATGCCGGGACAACAAAAGAGACCCAGTACTTC.

This clonotype has just one count. V and J are TRBV4-1 and TRBJ2-7; D call uncertain. V shed 0 bases and J shed 4 bases, with 7 bases lying between them. Germline values: CDR1 MGHRA, CDR2 YSYEKL. The CDR3 consists of 13 residues. CDR3 in amino acids: CASSQETRYEQYF. CDR3 nucleotides: TGCGCCAGCAGCCAAGAGACTCGATACGAGCAGTACTTC.

This rearrangement joins TRBV27 to TRBJ2-5; TRBD1 might be the D (5 bases). With the DNA end fitting TRBJ2-7 better, the J assignment may be wrong. The CDR3 extends over 15 amino acids. The germline V gene encodes CDR1 MNHEY and CDR2 SMNVEV (reference sequence). CDR3 nucleotide sequence: TGTGCCAGCATTGTACAACCCACAGGTAGAGGCGAGCAGTACTTC. This encodes CASIVQPTGRGEQYF.

This chain joins TRBV6-2 or TRBV6-3 and TRBJ2-3; D gene uncertain. With 4 bases removed from V and 7 bases from J, the gap between germline ends came to 24 bases. The length of the CDR3 is 17 residues. Germline lookup yields CDR1 MNHEY and CDR2 SVGEGT. CDR3 sequence reads: CASSFLGQLPNDHTQYF. The CDR3 DNA follows: TGTGCCAGCAGTTTCCTCGGGCAACTACCAAATGATCATACGCAGTATTTT.

There are a few counts of this clonotype. Being one base from a much bigger clone, this may be a read error. This chain links TRBV4-2 with TRBJ2-3, with D perhaps TRBD2 (6 bases). This CDR3 has 14 amino acids. Germline V gene sequence: CDR1 LGHNA, CDR2 YNFKEQ. Trimming cost V 1 base and J 1 base, with 6 bases left between them. This chain's CDR3 is CASSQAGGTDTQYF. The DNA of the CDR3 is TGTGCCAGCAGCCAAGCGGGGGGCACAGATACGCAGTATTTT.

This clonotype was observed a few times. This chain uses TRBV7-3 with TRBJ2-3; no definite D call. The V and J ends lost 5 bases and 8 bases respectively, with 23 bases between them. From germline, CDR1 is SGHTA and CDR2 FQGTGA. The CDR3 has 16 amino acids. As DNA, the CDR3 is TGTGCCAGCAGCCCTTTACTTTCAAGCACCCCGGGTACGCAGTATTTT. Translating gives CASSPLLSSTPGTQYF.

As DNA, the CDR3 is TGTGCCAGCAGCCACGATAATTTGGGACCTGAGCAGTTCTTC. It specifies CASSHDNLGPEQFF. The V and J genes are TRBV3-1 and TRBJ2-1; D tentatively reads TRBD1 or TRBD2 (5 bases each). Trimming removed 3 bases at V and 9 bases at J, with 15 bases between. Germline lookup yields CDR1 LGHDT and CDR2 YNNKEL (reference sequence). The CDR3 is 14 residues long.

Comment on this clonotype: A much larger clone lies a single base off, so this may be a read error. The V and J genes are TRBV5-1 and TRBJ2-7; TRBD2 agrees at 11 bases. This CDR3 has 14 residues. Trimming cost V 1 base and J 7 bases; bases outside gene matches: 4. Looked up from germline, CDR1 is SGHRS and CDR2 is YFSETQ. CDR3 protein: CASSLTSGSSEQYF. The CDR3 bases are TGCGCCAGCAGCTTGACTAGCGGGAGTAGTGAGCAGTACTTC.

This clonotype was seen ten or more times. V gene TRBV28 combines with J gene TRBJ1-1; 8 bases are shared with TRBD1. Germline CDR1 reads MDHEN; CDR2 reads SYDVKM. V lost 4 bases, J lost 2 bases, and 6 bases stayed unmatched. CDR3 length: 15 amino acids. The CDR3 sequence: CASSSPDRANTEAFF. CDR3 nucleotides: TGTGCCAGCAGTTCCCCGGACAGGGCAAACACTGAAGCTTTCTTT. Supplemented by reference TRBV28 and TRBJ1-1, the full variable domain reads DVKVTQSSRYLVKRTGEKVFLECVQDMDHENMFWYRQDPGLGLRLIYFSYDVKMKEKGDIPEGYSVSREKKERFSLILESASTNQTSMYLCASSSPDRANTEAFFGQGTRLTVV.

There are many counts of this clonotype. J is TRBJ2-5 and V is TRBV28; no firm D call. The length of the CDR3 is 15 residues. Germline CDR1 and CDR2: MDHEN and SYDVKM. Trimming took off 5 bases at V and 11 bases at J, with 24 bases between the two ends. CDR3: CASSPTLGLQAEQYF. The DNA for the CDR3 is TGTGCCAGCAGTCCCACCCTTGGGCTGCAGGCTGAGCAGTACTTC.

The CDR3 DNA reads as TGTGCCAGCAGTCCCCTACTTGGGACAGGGGCGGTTCAGCCCCAGCATTTT. The encoded protein is CASSPLLGTGAVQPQHF. The V call is TRBV12-3 or TRBV12-4, the J call TRBJ1-5, with 10 bases matching TRBD1. The ends lost 5 bases at V and 6 bases at J; junction bases unmatched: 13. The CDR3 loop spans 17 amino acids.

With respect to this clonotype: Possible read error: a much larger clone is one base away. CDR3 loop: CASSVGGLEREGQYF. The CDR3 DNA reads TGTGCCAGCAGCGTTGGTGGACTAGAGAGGGAAGGGCAGTACTTC. This chain joins TRBV9 and TRBJ2-5, with 7 bases lining up with TRBD2. The germline V gene encodes CDR1 SGDLS and CDR2 YYNGEE. The CDR3 sequence is 15 residues long. V lost 2 bases and J lost 11; bases outside the gene matches: 15.

This clonotype was seen at least ten times. J is TRBJ2-3 and V is TRBV3-1; D might be TRBD2 (5 bases). CDR1 is LGHDT and CDR2 is YNNKEL in the germline V gene (reference sequence). The CDR3 extends over 13 amino acids. Trimming took 2 bases from V and 4 from J, leaving 7 bases between them. The CDR3 coding sequence is TGTGCCAGCAGCCAATCCGGGGCAGATACGCAGTATTTT. Its translation: CASSQSGADTQYF.

This clonotype showed up just a few times. The rearrangement links TRBV7-2 to TRBJ1-5, with D hard to call. Trimming pared 3 bases from V and 7 bases from J, leaving 7 bases between. The length of the CDR3 is 12 residues. Germline lookup yields CDR1 SGHTA and CDR2 FQGNSA. CDR3 nucleotide sequence: TGTGCCAGCAGCTTGTTTGGACAGCCCCAGCATTTT. Translation gives CASSLFGQPQHF. Full variable domain (outside the CDR3, taken from reference TRBV7-2 and TRBJ1-5): GAGVSQSPSNKVTEKGKDVELRCDPISGHTALYWYRQSLGQGLEFLIYFQGNSAPDKSGLPSDRFSAERTGGSVSTLTIQRTQQEDSAVYLCASSLFGQPQHFGDGTRLSIL.

The gene calls are TRBV19 and TRBJ2-5; the match to TRBD1 covers 7 bases. With the DNA end fitting TRBJ2-7 better, the J assignment may be wrong. CDR3 size: 16 residues. Looked up from germline, CDR1 is LNHDA and CDR2 is SQIVND (reference sequence). The CDR3 loop reads CASKDGTAFARHEQYF. DNA of the CDR3: TGTGCCAGTAAAGACGGGACAGCCTTCGCGAGGCACGAGCAGTACTTC.

This clonotype has at least ten counts. This sequence joins TRBV5-1 and TRBJ2-4; possibly TRBD1 or TRBD2 for D (5 bases each). V was pared by 1 base and J by 0 bases, with 8 bases between. Germline V gene lookup returns CDR1 SGHRS and CDR2 YFSETQ. This CDR3 comprises 15 residues. This CDR3 reads CASSLRGAAKNIQYF. The CDR3 nucleotides are TGCGCCAGCAGCTTGAGGGGAGCAGCCAAAAACATTCAGTACTTC.

This clonotype has more than one count but fewer than ten. This rearrangement joins TRBV4-2 to TRBJ2-7; TRBD2 agrees at 8 bases. Germline CDR1 LGHNA, CDR2 YNFKEQ. The V segment lost 1 base and the J segment 2 bases; nucleotides outside the gene matches: 7. The CDR3 spans 16 residues. This chain's CDR3 is CASSQVLAEGTYEQYF. In nucleotides, the CDR3 is TGTGCCAGCAGCCAAGTACTAGCGGAGGGGACCTACGAGCAGTACTTC.

J is TRBJ2-3 and V is TRBV24-1; D not certain. CDR3 length: 14 residues. Germline CDR1 and CDR2: KGHDR and SFDVKD. The V gene lost 3 bases and the J gene lost 8 bases, with 14 bases spanning the gap. The CDR3 spells CATSDSPQPLTQYF. The CDR3 region has the DNA TGTGCCACCAGTGATAGCCCTCAGCCTCTTACGCAGTATTTT.

This clonotype was found many times. V and J are TRBV12-3 or TRBV12-4 and TRBJ2-3; weak D call: TRBD2 (5 bases). CDR3 length equals 13 residues. Trimming removed 5 bases at V and 8 bases at J, with 14 bases between. Written as DNA, the CDR3 is TGTGCCAGCAGTATCCTACTAGAGGCTACGCAGTATTTT. Translating it yields CASSILLEATQYF.

This clonotype has just one count. The chain combines TRBV20-1 with TRBJ2-7, with a tentative D call TRBD1 (5 bases). V lost 1 base and J lost 3, with 13 bases in between. CDR3 length: 14 amino acids. Per germline, CDR1 DFQATT and CDR2 SNEGSKA (reference sequence). The CDR3 protein is CSARGIGQGYEQYF. The DNA of the CDR3 is TGCAGTGCTAGAGGGATTGGGCAGGGCTACGAGCAGTACTTC.

CDR3 residues: CASSPRTGGELATEAFF. As DNA, the CDR3 is TGCGCCAGCAGCCCTAGGACAGGGGGCGAACTGGCCACTGAAGCTTTCTTT. This chain joins TRBV4-1 and TRBJ1-1; TRBD1 agrees at 11 bases. The germline gives CDR1 MGHRA, CDR2 YSYEKL. The CDR3 runs 17 residues. The ends lost 4 bases at V and 4 bases at J; junction bases unmatched: 11.

This clonotype showed up many times. The V gene is TRBV7-9, the J gene TRBJ2-7; 8 bases line up with TRBD1. The CDR3 covers 15 residues. Germline trimming cut 1 base from V and 3 bases from J; bases unmatched to any gene: 5. Germline CDR1 is SEHNR and CDR2 is FQNEAQ (reference sequence). The CDR3 spells CASSLGQGAFYEQYF. CDR3 in DNA: TGTGCCAGCAGCTTAGGGCAGGGGGCGTTCTACGAGCAGTACTTC. The full variable domain, its missing parts supplied by reference TRBV7-9 and TRBJ2-7, is DTGVSQNPRHKITKRGQNVTFRCDPISEHNRLYWYRQTLGQGPEFLTYFQNEAQLEKSRLLSDRFSAERPKGSFSTLEIQRTEQGDSAMYLCASSLGQGAFYEQYFGPGTRLTVT.

The chain has TRBV3-1 and TRBJ1-2; possibly TRBD1 for D (5 bases). V was trimmed by 1 base and J by 4 bases, leaving 13 bases between them. The germline gives CDR1 LGHDT, CDR2 YNNKEL (reference sequence). The CDR3 consists of 15 residues. The DNA for the CDR3 is TGTGCCAGCAGCCAAGGACGCAGAAGGGGCTATGGCTACACCTTC. Amino acids: CASSQGRRRGYGYTF.

There are many counts of this clonotype. The rearrangement links TRBV30 to TRBJ2-1; D remains unclear. CDR3 length: 12 residues. Germline CDR1 is GTSNPN and CDR2 is SVGIG (reference sequence). Trimming left V 2 bases short and J 10 bases short, with 12 bases between. The DNA for the CDR3 is TGTGCCTGGAGTACGCGGCTACCGGAGCAGTTCTTC. Residues: CAWSTRLPEQFF.

This clonotype was observed a few times. This chain links TRBV20-1 with TRBJ2-3, with 7 bases matching TRBD2. The length of the CDR3 is 11 residues. V shed 6 bases and J 8 bases; nucleotides not matched to a gene: 5. CDR1 and CDR2 (germline): DFQATT, SNEGSKA (reference sequence). The CDR3 is CSAPREGTQYF. In DNA form, the CDR3 reads TGCAGTGCACCTAGGGAGGGTACGCAGTATTTT.

The chain carries TRBV29-1 and TRBJ2-1, with D possibly being TRBD2 (5 bases). Germline CDR1 SQVTM, CDR2 ANQGSEA. With 7 bases removed from V and 14 bases from J, the gap between germline ends came to 24 bases. CDR3 length equals 13 residues. CDR3 in DNA: TGCAGCGGGATACCTTTTCCCAAGGGAGTGGAGTTCTTC. Amino acid sequence: CSGIPFPKGVEFF.

This clonotype appeared a few times. The chain joins TRBV7-2 to TRBJ1-5; 8 bases map to TRBD1. The CDR3 is 16 residues long. Germline V lookup: CDR1 SGHTA, CDR2 FQGNSA. Unmatched junction bases numbered 12, after V lost 6 bases and J lost 5 bases. In nucleotides, the CDR3 is TGTGCCAGCAGTCCCCAGGGGGCAAGTATTTATCAGCCCCAGCATTTT. This translates into CASSPQGASIYQPQHF.

This clonotype was detected once. A much larger clone lies a single base off, so this may be a read error. In DNA, the CDR3 is TGCAGCGTTGGAGGAGGCCAGGGGGCATCCTACGATGAGCAGTTCTTC. This translates into CSVGGGQGASYDEQFF. V gene TRBV29-1 combines with J gene TRBJ2-1; TRBD1 agrees at 8 bases. Germline CDR1 SQVTM, CDR2 ANQGSEA. CDR3 size: 16 residues.

The chain uses TRBV2 and TRBJ2-5, with 7 bases identical to TRBD2. J lost 1 base, V lost 6 bases, and 8 bases had no gene match. The germline gives CDR1 SNHLY, CDR2 FYNNEI. This CDR3 spans 15 amino acids. The CDR3 DNA is TGTGCCAGCAGAGGACTAGTCTCCCTCCAAGAGACCCAGTACTTC. Protein: CASRGLVSLQETQYF. The full variable domain, rest sourced from reference TRBV2 and TRBJ2-5, is EPEVTQTPSHQVTQMGQEVILRCVPISNHLYFYWYRQILGQKVEFLVSFYNNEISEKSEIFDDQFSVERPDGSNFTLKIRSTKLEDSAMYFCASRGLVSLQETQYFGPGTRLLVL.

The chain has TRBV29-1 and TRBJ1-2; D is unclear. Trimming removed 7 bases from V and 8 bases from J, with 14 bases in between. The germline V gene encodes CDR1 SQVTM and CDR2 ANQGSEA. This CDR3 region has 11 residues. CDR3 sequence reads: CSALDGGGYTF. Written as DNA, the CDR3 is TGCAGCGCTTTAGATGGTGGGGGCTACACCTTC.